Listed here are 9 T cell receptor beta chains from one sample, sequenced in a study of T cells after posttransplantation cyclophosphamide (dated by TCRdb to about 2016). The protocol used for the library was the immunoSEQ multiplex PCR assay. Here the immuneACCESS table is served through TCRdb, limited to in-frame sequences with V and J called. Missing clones are a known gap in these copies; in checked studies unresolved V genes cover under half, and the rest lacks a known reason. The sample table records 6,500 to 8,000 clones; roughly three quarters of these occur just once. About 27% of the sample belongs to the ten largest clones. The specimen was memory CD4+ T cells sorted from blood. These receptors originate from a woman aged 45-59 years in good health and a related stem cell transplant donor.

The chain combines TRBV6-1 with TRBJ1-3; TRBD1 is a possible D gene (5 bases). With 5 bases removed from V and 3 bases from J, the gap between germline ends came to 8 bases. This CDR3 contains 13 residues. Germline CDR1 reads MNHNS; CDR2 reads SASEGT. CDR3 DNA: TGTGCCAGCAGTAGGGGCGGTGGAAACACCATATATTTT. It encodes CASSRGGGNTIYF.

This chain connects TRBV2 to TRBJ2-6; D uncertain. The CDR3 sequence is 15 residues long. The germline V and J ends were trimmed by 2 bases and 0 bases, with 5 bases remaining between them. CDR1 and CDR2 from the germline V gene are SNHLY and FYNNEI. The CDR3, as DNA: TGTGCCAGCAGTGAACCGTTCTCTGGGGCCAACGTCCTGACTTTC. Its protein is CASSEPFSGANVLTF.

This clone has a handful of counts. V usage is TRBV4-1 and J usage is TRBJ1-3; 8 nucleotides line up with TRBD1. The CDR3 extends over 15 amino acids. J lost 4 bases, V lost 4 bases, and 6 bases had no gene match. Germline CDR1 is MGHRA and CDR2 is YSYEKL. CDR3 sequence reads: CASSRVQGEGNTIYF. DNA of the CDR3: TGCGCCAGCAGCCGAGTACAGGGGGAGGGAAACACCATATATTTT.

This rearrangement joins TRBV5-4 to TRBJ1-1, with D possibly TRBD1 on 6 matching bases. The V end lost 2 bases, the J end lost 4 bases, and 18 bases lay between the germline ends. The length of the CDR3 is 16 residues. CDR1 and CDR2 (germline): SGHNT, YYREEE (reference sequence). The CDR3: CASSFPQGGLGTEAFF. CDR3 in DNA: TGTGCCAGCAGCTTCCCACAGGGCGGGTTAGGCACTGAAGCTTTCTTT.

This clone was counted only a few times. The CDR3 nucleotides read TGTGCCAGCAGCGCCAACCCTAGCGGGGCCCAAGAGACCCAGTACTTC. Encoded protein: CASSANPSGAQETQYF. This chain links TRBV5-4 with TRBJ2-5; 9 bases are a match to TRBD2. This CDR3 has 16 residues. The V gene's germline CDR1 is SGHNT and CDR2 YYREEE (reference sequence). Trimming cost V 4 bases and J 1 base; bases outside gene matches: 8. The full variable domain, in which reference TRBV5-4 and TRBJ2-5 provide the parts outside the CDR3, is ETGVTQSPTHLIKTRGQQVTLRCSSQSGHNTVSWYQQALGQGPQFIFQYYREEENGRGNFPPRFSGLQFPNYSSELNVNALELDDSALYLCASSANPSGAQETQYFGPGTRLLVL.

The sample holds one count of this clone. This sequence joins TRBV18 and TRBJ2-5; D gene ambiguous. The V gene lost 4 bases and the J gene lost 3 bases, with 3 bases spanning the gap. CDR3 length equals 11 residues. Per the germline V gene, CDR1 is KGHSH and CDR2 is LQKENI. CDR3 DNA sequence: TGTGCCAGCTCACGTAAAGAGACCCAGTACTTC. As protein: CASSRKETQYF.

The chain links TRBV30 to TRBJ1-1; 7 nucleotides match TRBD1. Germline-derived CDR1 and CDR2 are GTSNPN and SVGIG (reference sequence). V was pared by 5 bases and J by 1 base, with 10 bases of the junction left unmatched. The CDR3 is 15 amino acids. CDR3: CAWEGRYRGNTEAFF. The CDR3 bases are TGTGCCTGGGAGGGCCGTTACAGGGGGAACACTGAAGCTTTCTTT.

This clone was counted once. The chain is built from TRBV30 and TRBJ1-1, with D unclear. V was trimmed by 5 bases and J by 5 bases, leaving 9 bases between them. From germline, CDR1 is GTSNPN and CDR2 SVGIG (reference sequence). The CDR3 spans 11 residues. The CDR3 bases are TGTGCCTGGCAGCGTGAAACTGAAGCTTTCTTT. Protein product: CAWQRETEAFF.

The chain joins TRBV5-5 to TRBJ2-1, with 7 bases aligning to TRBD1. V lost 4 bases to trimming and J lost 7 bases; unmatched junction nucleotides: 5. The CDR3 runs to 13 residues. The V gene's germline CDR1 is SGHKS and CDR2 YYEKEE (reference sequence). The CDR3 DNA sequence: TGTGCCAGCAGCACCCCGACAGGGAATGAGCAGTTCTTC. Translated: CASSTPTGNEQFF.